These 18 T cell receptor beta chains came from one sample sequenced in a study of shared clonotypes between healthy human individuals. The assay was immunoSEQ multiplex PCR, and TCRdb's table has in-frame clones only and misses some. The repertoire holds about 2.3 million clones, with approximately 90% as singletons. The sequenced material came from naive CD4+ T cells from PBMCs. Specified subset: CD45RA+ positively selected. Source of these receptors: a man younger than 35 in good health. Some clones in this sample may be carry-over from other donors' samples.

The V and J genes are TRBV4-1 and TRBJ2-3; 7 bases agree with TRBD1. Looked up from germline, CDR1 is MGHRA and CDR2 is YSYEKL. The CDR3 extends over 16 amino acids. V was clipped by 6 bases and J by 0 bases; unmatched bases: 9. The CDR3 coding sequence is TGCGCCAGCAGAAACACTCGGGACAGAAGCACAGATACGCAGTATTTT. This encodes CASRNTRDRSTDTQYF.

The V call is TRBV5-6, the J call TRBJ2-5; the D gene is possibly TRBD2 (5 bases). V dropped 3 bases and J dropped 5 bases, with 14 bases sitting between them. Germline CDR1 reads SGHDT; CDR2 reads YYEEEE. The CDR3 has 14 residues. The CDR3 sequence is CASSSVRSGETQYF. CDR3 DNA sequence: TGTGCCAGCAGCTCGGTGAGGTCGGGGGAGACCCAGTACTTC.

Worth noting for this clone: The sample contains more than one DNA sequence encoding this CDR3. The chain joins TRBV9 to TRBJ2-3; no firm D call. With 2 bases removed from V and 2 bases from J, the gap between germline ends came to 3 bases. The CDR3 loop spans 12 amino acids. Germline-derived CDR1 and CDR2 are SGDLS and YYNGEE. The chain's CDR3 is CASSVITDTQYF. The CDR3 DNA is TGTGCCAGCAGCGTCATCACAGATACGCAGTATTTT.

The chain combines TRBV5-1 with TRBJ2-5, with 8 bases identical to TRBD1. Losses at the gene ends were 4 bases for V and 4 bases for J; bases not matched to a gene: 9. Looked up from germline, CDR1 is SGHRS and CDR2 is YFSETQ. The CDR3 is made up of 15 amino acids. The CDR3 region has the DNA TGCGCCAGCAGCATCGGACAGGGCCACGTAGAGACCCAGTACTTC. Its protein product is CASSIGQGHVETQYF.

The chain recombines TRBV6-1 with TRBJ1-4, with D hard to call. The CDR3 loop spans 16 amino acids. Trimming shortened V by 1 base and J by 4 bases, and 13 bases separated the two germline ends. Germline CDR1 is MNHNS and CDR2 is SASEGT. CDR3 protein: CASSEVGRAGNEKLFF. The CDR3, as DNA: TGTGCCAGCAGTGAAGTGGGGAGGGCCGGTAATGAAAAACTGTTTTTT.

V and J are TRBV13 and TRBJ1-1; D possibly corresponds to TRBD1 (5 bases). Germline lookup yields CDR1 PRHDT and CDR2 FYEKMQ (reference sequence). The CDR3 has 13 amino acids. V shed 5 bases and J shed 7 bases, with 14 bases lying between them. In DNA form, the CDR3 reads TGTGCCAGCAGCCGACAGCTGAGGAGTGAAGCTTTCTTT. Translated, it gives CASSRQLRSEAFF.

The chain combines TRBV7-2 with TRBJ2-1, with 8 nucleotides matching TRBD1. Germline CDR1 SGHTA, CDR2 FQGNSA. The CDR3 loop spans 15 amino acids. V shed 6 bases and J 6 bases; nucleotides not matched to a gene: 10. The CDR3 DNA follows: TGTGCCAGCAGTCCCGGGACAGGAGTTACCAATGAGCAGTTCTTC. It encodes CASSPGTGVTNEQFF.

The V gene is TRBV7-9, the J gene TRBJ2-7; D gene unclear. Germline values: CDR1 SEHNR, CDR2 FQNEAQ (reference sequence). V shed 3 bases and J shed 3 bases, with 9 bases lying between them. There are 13 residues in the CDR3. CDR3 coding DNA: TGTGCCAGCAGCTTTACGGTAAACTACGAGCAGTACTTC. Residues: CASSFTVNYEQYF.

A note on this clone: A read error may produce the germline difference seen at one junction end. The chain couples TRBV7-8 to TRBJ2-2; D gene ambiguous. From germline, CDR1 is SGHVS and CDR2 FQNEAQ. The CDR3 totals 14 residues. The CDR3 here is CASSESRNSGELFF. CDR3 bases: TGTGCCAGCAGCGAAAGTAGGAACAGCGGGGAGCTGTTTTTT.

CDR3 sequence: CAWSVDQGQPQHF. The CDR3 region has the DNA TGTGCCTGGAGTGTTGACCAGGGCCAGCCCCAGCATTTT. The V and J genes are TRBV30 and TRBJ1-5, with D perhaps matching TRBD1 (5 bases). Trimming shortened V by 0 bases and J by 7 bases, and 10 bases separated the two germline ends. CDR1 and CDR2 from the germline V gene are GTSNPN and SVGIG (reference sequence). The CDR3 is 13 amino acids.

The gene calls are TRBV5-6 and TRBJ2-7, with 14 bases that match TRBD2. V dropped 6 bases and J dropped 2; count of bases not matched to a gene: 1. The CDR3 consists of 14 residues. The germline CDR1 and CDR2 sequences are SGHDT and YYEEEE. CDR3 coding DNA: TGTGCCAGCACGGGACTAGCGGGGGCCTACGAGCAGTACTTC. This encodes CASTGLAGAYEQYF.

This clone was observed once. Other DNA sequences of this sample code for an identical CDR3. The rearrangement joins TRBV6-4 to TRBJ1-2; D is unresolved. This CDR3 has 12 residues. The ends were cut back, 0 bases at V and 4 bases at J, with 3 bases in the middle. The germline V gene has CDR1 MRHNA and CDR2 SNTAGT. The CDR3 nucleotides are TGTGCCAGCAGTGACTCCGGCTATGGCTACACCTTC. Its translation is CASSDSGYGYTF.

This rearrangement joins TRBV6-6 to TRBJ2-1, with D tentatively TRBD2 (5 bases). V was cut by 0 bases and J by 9 bases, with 9 bases left in between. Looked up from germline, CDR1 is MNHNY and CDR2 is SVGAGI (reference sequence). This CDR3 has 13 residues. The CDR3 DNA reads TGTGCCAGCAGTTACTCGAGGGCCGGTGAGCAGTTCTTC. Translating gives CASSYSRAGEQFF.

V and J are TRBV5-4 and TRBJ1-4; D gene uncertain. CDR1 is SGHNT, CDR2 YYREEE, per germline (reference sequence). The CDR3 length is 14 residues. Between the trimmed V and J ends, which lost 7 bases and 0 bases, there was a span of 10 bases. The CDR3 spells CASSRDSTNEKLFF. The DNA of the CDR3 is TGTGCCAGCTCTAGAGATTCAACTAATGAAAAACTGTTTTTT.

The chain couples TRBV4-2 to TRBJ2-1, with D perhaps assigned TRBD1 or TRBD2 (6 bases each). Germline V gene data show CDR1 as LGHNA and CDR2 as YNFKEQ. This CDR3 comprises 18 residues. V was cut by 5 bases and J by 6 bases, with 26 bases left in between. DNA for the CDR3: TGTGCCAGCAGCACCCACAGTAGTCCCAGCGGAGGGGGCAATGAGCAGTTCTTC. Translation: CASSTHSSPSGGGNEQFF.

The rearrangement links TRBV7-3 to TRBJ2-2; TRBD1 is a possible D gene (6 bases). CDR3 size: 16 residues. The V gene's germline CDR1 is SGHTA and CDR2 FQGTGA. The V and J ends lost 0 bases and 2 bases respectively, with 10 bases between them. CDR3 region: CASSLTGHRNTGELFF. The CDR3, as DNA: TGTGCCAGCAGCTTAACGGGACATCGAAACACCGGGGAGCTGTTTTTT.

V usage is TRBV5-1 and J usage is TRBJ2-2; TRBD2 is a possible D gene (5 bases). This CDR3 is 16 amino acids long. Between the trimmed V and J ends, which lost 1 base and 1 base, there was a span of 11 bases. Germline V lookup: CDR1 SGHRS, CDR2 YFSETQ. The CDR3, as DNA: TGCGCCAGCAGCTTGCAGCTAGCTGAGAACACCGGGGAGCTGTTTTTT. Encoded protein: CASSLQLAENTGELFF.

V is TRBV5-6 and J is TRBJ2-3; D gene ambiguous. The CDR3 runs 16 residues. The V gene lost 0 bases and the J gene lost 0 bases, with 11 bases spanning the gap. CDR1 SGHDT and CDR2 YYEEEE come from the germline V gene. The CDR3 sequence is CASSLEGYSSTDTQYF. For the CDR3, the DNA is TGTGCCAGCAGCTTGGAAGGCTATTCTAGCACAGATACGCAGTATTTT.